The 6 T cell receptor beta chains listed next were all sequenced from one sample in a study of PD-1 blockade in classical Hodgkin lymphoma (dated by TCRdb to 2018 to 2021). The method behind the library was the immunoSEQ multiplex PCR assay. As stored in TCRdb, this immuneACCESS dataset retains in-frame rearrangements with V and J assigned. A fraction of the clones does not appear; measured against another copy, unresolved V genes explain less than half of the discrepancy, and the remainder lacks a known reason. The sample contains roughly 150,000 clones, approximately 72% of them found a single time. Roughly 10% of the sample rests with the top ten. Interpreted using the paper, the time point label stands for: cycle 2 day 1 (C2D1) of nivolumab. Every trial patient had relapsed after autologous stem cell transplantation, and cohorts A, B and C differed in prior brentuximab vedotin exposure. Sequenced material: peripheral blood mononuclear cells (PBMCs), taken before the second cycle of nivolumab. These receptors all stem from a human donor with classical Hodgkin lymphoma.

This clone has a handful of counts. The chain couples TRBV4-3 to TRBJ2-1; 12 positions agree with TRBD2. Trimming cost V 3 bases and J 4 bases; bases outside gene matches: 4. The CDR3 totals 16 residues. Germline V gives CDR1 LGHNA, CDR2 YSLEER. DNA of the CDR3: TGCGCCAGCAGCCAGCGAGGACTAGCGGGATACAATGAGCAGTTCTTC. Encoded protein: CASSQRGLAGYNEQFF.

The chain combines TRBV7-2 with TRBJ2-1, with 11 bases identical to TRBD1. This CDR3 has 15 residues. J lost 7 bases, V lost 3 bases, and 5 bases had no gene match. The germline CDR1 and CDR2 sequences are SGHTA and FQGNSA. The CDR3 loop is CASSFGTGGTNEQFF. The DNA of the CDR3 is TGTGCCAGCAGCTTTGGGACAGGGGGAACGAATGAGCAGTTCTTC.

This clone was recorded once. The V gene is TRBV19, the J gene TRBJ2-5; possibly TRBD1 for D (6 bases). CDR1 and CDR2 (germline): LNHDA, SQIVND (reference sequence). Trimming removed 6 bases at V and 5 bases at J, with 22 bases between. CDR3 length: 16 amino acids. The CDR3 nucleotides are TGTGCCAGTAGCATCGGGTCGACAGGTTGGTGGGAGACCCAGTACTTC. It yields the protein CASSIGSTGWWETQYF.

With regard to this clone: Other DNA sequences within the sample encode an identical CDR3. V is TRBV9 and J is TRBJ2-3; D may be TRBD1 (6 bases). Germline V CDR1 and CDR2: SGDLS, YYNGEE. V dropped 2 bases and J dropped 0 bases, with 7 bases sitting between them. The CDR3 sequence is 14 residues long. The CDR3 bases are TGTGCCAGCAGCGTGGGACAAAGCACAGATACGCAGTATTTT. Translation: CASSVGQSTDTQYF.

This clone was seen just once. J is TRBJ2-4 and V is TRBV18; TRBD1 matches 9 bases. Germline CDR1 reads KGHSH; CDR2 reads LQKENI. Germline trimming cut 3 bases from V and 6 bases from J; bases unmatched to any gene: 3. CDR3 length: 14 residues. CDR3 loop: CASSPTGGRNIQYF. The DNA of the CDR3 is TGTGCCAGCTCACCGACAGGGGGAAGAAACATTCAGTACTTC.

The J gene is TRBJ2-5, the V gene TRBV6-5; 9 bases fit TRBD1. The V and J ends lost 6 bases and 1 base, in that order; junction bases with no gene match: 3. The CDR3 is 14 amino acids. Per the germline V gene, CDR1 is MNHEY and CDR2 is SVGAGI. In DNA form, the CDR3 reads TGTGCCAGCAGCTGGGACAGGGCCCAAGAGACCCAGTACTTC. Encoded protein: CASSWDRAQETQYF.